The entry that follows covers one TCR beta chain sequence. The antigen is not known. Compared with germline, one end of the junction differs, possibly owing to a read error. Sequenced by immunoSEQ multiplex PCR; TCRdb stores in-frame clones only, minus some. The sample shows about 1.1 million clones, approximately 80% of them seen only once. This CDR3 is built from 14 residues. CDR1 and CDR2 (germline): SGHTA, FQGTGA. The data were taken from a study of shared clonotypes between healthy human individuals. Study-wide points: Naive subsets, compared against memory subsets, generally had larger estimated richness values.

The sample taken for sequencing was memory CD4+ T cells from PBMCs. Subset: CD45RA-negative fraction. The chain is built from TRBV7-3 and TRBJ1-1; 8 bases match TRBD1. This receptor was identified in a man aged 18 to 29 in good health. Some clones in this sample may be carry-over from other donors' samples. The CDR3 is CASSQGARRSEVFF. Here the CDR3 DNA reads TGTGCCAGCAGCCAGGGGGCGCGGAGGTCTGAAGTTTTCTTT.